A single sample gave rise to the 27 T cell receptor beta chains below, sequenced in a study of T-cell reconstitution after alpha-beta-depleted transplantation in children. Preparation of the TCRbeta library involved a method that used unique molecular identifiers. TCRdb called the PCR reads again in MiXCR, with one record for every CDR3 protein. The data hold roughly 100,000 distinct CDR3 sequences, with approximately 8.4% observed a single time. The sample in question was PBMCs from the stem cell graft donor, obtained from the stem cell graft. The source of these receptors is a human donor who donated a stem cell graft to a child with congenital amegakaryocytic thrombocytopenia.

This clonotype was seen many times. Since a much larger clone is just one base distant, this may be a read error. The rearrangement joins TRBV6-5 to TRBJ2-4, with D possibly TRBD1 on 6 matching bases. The CDR3 has 11 amino acids. The V and J ends lost 7 bases and 12 bases respectively, with 13 bases between them. Looked up from germline, CDR1 is MNHEY and CDR2 is SVGAGI. The chain's CDR3 is CASTQGTSQYF. The CDR3 nucleotides are TGTGCCAGCACTCAGGGGACCAGTCAGTACTTC.

This clonotype was counted many times. This chain links TRBV6-6 with TRBJ1-2; D call uncertain. This CDR3 is 13 amino acids long. Germline V lookup: CDR1 MNHNY, CDR2 SVGAGI (reference sequence). The V and J ends lost 7 bases and 7 bases respectively, with 16 bases between them. CDR3 amino acids: CASTPNSVLGYTF. The CDR3 DNA is TGTGCCAGCACCCCTAATTCGGTACTTGGCTACACCTTC.

The rearrangement joins TRBV10-3 to TRBJ2-5; the D gene could be TRBD1 or TRBD2 (5 bases each). This CDR3 has 15 residues. The V and J ends lost 2 bases and 5 bases respectively, with 15 bases between them. The germline CDR1 and CDR2 sequences are ENHRY and SYGVKD. The CDR3 DNA is TGTGCCATCAGTGAGGGGGGTCGTACGGGGGAGACCCAGTACTTC. This translates into CAISEGGRTGETQYF.

This clonotype was observed many times. This chain joins TRBV6-2 or TRBV6-3 and TRBJ2-1; a weak D match, TRBD2 (6 bases). This CDR3 spans 15 amino acids. V was pared by 2 bases and J by 10 bases, with 18 bases between. Germline CDR1 MNHEY, CDR2 SVGEGT. This chain's CDR3 is CASSYLGDPGEEQFF. In nucleotides, the CDR3 is TGTGCCAGCAGTTACCTCGGGGATCCGGGGGAAGAGCAGTTCTTC.

This clonotype was picked up many times. The V and J genes are TRBV7-2 and TRBJ1-2; 7 nucleotides match TRBD1. Germline CDR1 SGHTA, CDR2 FQGNSA. V dropped 4 bases and J dropped 8; count of bases not matched to a gene: 16. CDR3 length equals 16 residues. The CDR3 DNA reads TGTGCCAGCAGCTCAGACGGGACAGCCCCGGCTATGGGCTACACCTTC. This translates into CASSSDGTAPAMGYTF.

This clonotype has ten or more counts. This chain connects TRBV20-1 to TRBJ1-1, with unresolved D. CDR3 length: 13 residues. V shed 7 bases and J shed 4 bases, with 16 bases lying between them. The V gene's germline CDR1 is DFQATT and CDR2 SNEGSKA (reference sequence). CDR3 loop: CSGSGWEGTEAFF. The CDR3 DNA is TGCAGTGGTTCAGGCTGGGAGGGCACTGAAGCTTTCTTT.

CDR3 nucleotides: TGCAGTGCTAGGGGGGGCCTTACAACAGATACGCAGTATTTT. Translating gives CSARGGLTTDTQYF. The V call is TRBV20-1, the J call TRBJ2-3; D could derive from TRBD1 or TRBD2 (6 bases each). CDR1 is DFQATT, CDR2 SNEGSKA, per germline (reference sequence). V was clipped by 3 bases and J by 3 bases, with 13 bases between them. The CDR3 extends over 14 amino acids.

The chain joins TRBV6-2 or TRBV6-3 to TRBJ2-1, with a tentative D call TRBD1 (6 bases). This CDR3 is built from 14 residues. V dropped 5 bases and J dropped 1 base, with 9 bases sitting between them. Germline CDR1 and CDR2: MNHEY and SVGEGT. The CDR3 loop is CASSGQLSYNEQFF. For the CDR3, the DNA is TGTGCCAGCAGTGGACAGCTTTCCTACAATGAGCAGTTCTTC.

Many counts were recorded for this clonotype. The rearrangement links TRBV7-2 to TRBJ2-7; TRBD2 agrees at 10 bases. The trim removed 1 base at V and 1 base at J, leaving 1 base unmatched. This CDR3 spans 15 amino acids. CDR1 and CDR2 (germline): SGHTA, FQGNSA. For the CDR3, the DNA is TGTGCCAGCAGCTTAGTACTAGCGGGGTCCTACGAGCAGTACTTC. It yields the protein CASSLVLAGSYEQYF.

This clonotype has at least ten counts. This chain links TRBV3-1 with TRBJ1-2, with a weak D call TRBD1 (5 bases). Germline V gene lookup returns CDR1 LGHDT and CDR2 YNNKEL (reference sequence). V was shortened by 1 base and J by 1 base, with 10 bases between the two germline ends. CDR3 length: 15 amino acids. CDR3 DNA sequence: TGTGCCAGCAGCCAAGTGGGGACTGATAACTATGGCTACACCTTC. This encodes CASSQVGTDNYGYTF.

This clonotype was found many times. V gene TRBV29-1 combines with J gene TRBJ2-1; 12 bases line up with TRBD2. Germline V gives CDR1 SQVTM, CDR2 ANQGSEA. The junction had 5 bases not matched to a gene; V was cut back by 5 bases and J by 6 bases. CDR3 length: 14 amino acids. CDR3 DNA sequence: TGCAGCGTTCCACTAGCGGGGGGTGGCAATGAGCAGTTCTTC. Protein sequence: CSVPLAGGGNEQFF.

This clonotype occurred many times. This sequence joins TRBV20-1 and TRBJ2-7; D is possibly TRBD1 (6 bases). CDR3 size: 15 residues. CDR1 is DFQATT, CDR2 SNEGSKA, per germline (reference sequence). V was shortened by 3 bases and J by 3 bases, with 18 bases between the two germline ends. The CDR3 DNA follows: TGCAGTGCTAGTCAGGGGATCAGCGGAAGCTACGAGCAGTACTTC. Protein product: CSASQGISGSYEQYF.

This clonotype was found many times. The chain is built from TRBV5-1 and TRBJ1-4, with no clear D. Germline V gives CDR1 SGHRS, CDR2 YFSETQ. V dropped 3 bases and J dropped 5 bases, with 14 bases sitting between them. The CDR3 sequence is 15 residues long. CDR3 sequence (DNA): TGCGCCAGCAGCTCGGACGGGCGGAGAAATGAAAAACTGTTTTTT. The encoded protein is CASSSDGRRNEKLFF.

This clonotype was recorded a few times. V usage is TRBV3-1 and J usage is TRBJ2-1; no firm D call. This CDR3 has 14 residues. CDR1 is LGHDT, CDR2 YNNKEL, per germline (reference sequence). V was trimmed by 8 bases and J by 0 bases, leaving 11 bases between them. This CDR3 reads CASEKRSSYNEQFF. The CDR3 coding sequence is TGTGCCAGCGAAAAAAGGAGCTCCTACAATGAGCAGTTCTTC.

This clonotype was picked up many times. J is TRBJ1-1 and V is TRBV20-1, with D perhaps matching TRBD1 (6 bases). The CDR3 spans 13 residues. The germline V gene encodes CDR1 DFQATT and CDR2 SNEGSKA (reference sequence). The ends were cut back, 0 bases at V and 3 bases at J, with 8 bases in the middle. In DNA form, the CDR3 reads TGCAGTGCTAGAGAACAGGGCGACACTGAAGCTTTCTTT. The encoded protein is CSAREQGDTEAFF.

This clonotype has a count of ten or more. The gene calls are TRBV20-1 and TRBJ1-2; D is possibly TRBD1 (5 bases). CDR3 length equals 12 residues. Germline CDR1 and CDR2: DFQATT and SNEGSKA (reference sequence). The V and J ends lost 3 bases and 8 bases respectively, with 13 bases between them. This chain's CDR3 is CSASMGGEGYTF. The CDR3 DNA is TGCAGTGCTAGCATGGGGGGGGAGGGCTACACCTTC.

In this sample, this clonotype turned up many times. The chain has TRBV5-1 and TRBJ1-2; TRBD1 might be the D (5 bases). Germline CDR1 is SGHRS and CDR2 is YFSETQ. This CDR3 has 14 residues. V was shortened by 0 bases and J by 12 bases, with 18 bases between the two germline ends. DNA for the CDR3: TGCGCCAGCAGCTTGGCCCCGACAGCAGAGGCCAACACCTTC. The encoded protein is CASSLAPTAEANTF.

This clonotype was detected many times. The CDR3 spells CSARQGWESAETQYF. The DNA of the CDR3 is TGCAGTGCTAGACAAGGGTGGGAGAGTGCGGAGACCCAGTACTTC. This chain uses TRBV20-1 with TRBJ2-5; D is possibly TRBD2 (5 bases). CDR3 length equals 15 residues. Germline V gene data show CDR1 as DFQATT and CDR2 as SNEGSKA (reference sequence). Trimming removed 2 bases from V and 5 bases from J, with 18 bases in between.

This clonotype was found many times. The chain recombines TRBV5-1 with TRBJ1-2, with D unclear. The CDR3 length is 14 residues. V was cut by 3 bases and J by 8 bases, with 17 bases left in between. Looked up from germline, CDR1 is SGHRS and CDR2 is YFSETQ. This chain's CDR3 is CASSSQGPNTGYTF. The CDR3 DNA reads as TGCGCCAGCAGCTCCCAAGGACCAAATACAGGCTACACCTTC.

This clonotype was seen at least ten times. The CDR3 spells CASSLEGYGNQPQHF. Here the CDR3 DNA reads TGCGCCAGCAGCTTGGAGGGTTACGGCAATCAGCCCCAGCATTTT. The chain employs TRBV5-1 and TRBJ1-5; D not certain. The CDR3 has 15 amino acids. V shed 0 bases and J shed 2 bases, with 9 bases lying between them. From germline, CDR1 is SGHRS and CDR2 YFSETQ.

This clonotype has at least ten counts. This sequence joins TRBV20-1 and TRBJ2-1; D is unresolved. Germline V gene lookup returns CDR1 DFQATT and CDR2 SNEGSKA (reference sequence). This CDR3 is built from 14 residues. V lost 4 bases and J 0 bases, leaving 10 bases between the germline ends. As DNA, the CDR3 is TGCAGTGCTATTCCCTGGAGCTCCTACAATGAGCAGTTCTTC. Protein sequence: CSAIPWSSYNEQFF.

In DNA, the CDR3 is TGTGCCAGCAGCCCCCTGGGTTTAGGGAATGAGCAGTTCTTC. The encoded protein is CASSPLGLGNEQFF. This chain links TRBV11-2 with TRBJ2-1; D remains unclear. The V end lost 5 bases, the J end lost 7 bases, and 15 bases lay between the germline ends. CDR1 is SGHAT, CDR2 FQNNGV, per germline. This CDR3 region has 14 residues.

This clonotype was found many times. This sequence joins TRBV18 and TRBJ2-1; a possible D gene is TRBD1 (6 bases). The germline V gene has CDR1 KGHSH and CDR2 LQKENI. This CDR3 region has 14 residues. Trimming shortened V by 3 bases and J by 6 bases, and 12 bases separated the two germline ends. CDR3 residues: CASSPNSQGNEQFF. CDR3 bases: TGTGCCAGCTCACCCAACTCACAGGGCAATGAGCAGTTCTTC.

This clonotype was recorded many times. This chain connects TRBV20-1 to TRBJ2-1; 8 bases map to TRBD2. The germline gives CDR1 DFQATT, CDR2 SNEGSKA (reference sequence). Trimming removed 5 bases from V and 3 bases from J; junction bases left unmatched: 3. The CDR3 runs 13 residues. CDR3 DNA sequence: TGCAGTGCTTCCGGGACTAGCTACAATGAGCAGTTCTTC. It yields the protein CSASGTSYNEQFF.

There are many counts of this clonotype. The chain couples TRBV12-3 or TRBV12-4 to TRBJ2-1; D remains unclear. Trimming removed 2 bases from V and 3 bases from J, with 20 bases in between. This CDR3 comprises 18 residues. CDR3 sequence: CASSLKVGRKGYYNEQFF. The DNA for the CDR3 is TGTGCCAGCAGTTTAAAGGTGGGCCGAAAAGGGTACTACAATGAGCAGTTCTTC.

This clonotype was counted many times. V usage is TRBV14 and J usage is TRBJ2-5; the D gene is possibly TRBD2 (6 bases). Trimming left V 2 bases short and J 5 bases short, with 21 bases between. There are 17 residues in the CDR3. CDR1 is SGHDN, CDR2 FVKESK, per germline. CDR3 region: CASSQRWGGKSLETQYF. Here the CDR3 DNA reads TGTGCCAGCAGCCAACGCTGGGGCGGGAAAAGTTTGGAGACCCAGTACTTC.

This clonotype was detected ten times or more. The chain uses TRBV29-1 and TRBJ2-5; D gene unclear. V dropped 1 base and J dropped 3 bases, with 9 bases sitting between them. From germline, CDR1 is SQVTM and CDR2 ANQGSEA. This CDR3 has 13 amino acids. As DNA, the CDR3 is TGCAGCGTTGAAGGATCAGGTGAAGAGACCCAGTACTTC. Translated: CSVEGSGEETQYF.